These 23 T cell receptor beta chains originate from one sample sequenced in a study of OX40 agonist ivuxolimab in advanced cancers. The table came from immunoSEQ multiplex PCR; TCRdb's copy has only in-frame clones and leaves some out. The table lists tens of thousands of clones, roughly nine tenths of them singletons, with 25% to 35% in the top ten. The sample was CD4+ or CD8+ T cells sorted from blood, taken in a trial of the OX40 agonist ivuxolimab. The receptor source for this set is an adult with an advanced solid tumor such as melanoma, head and neck, liver or kidney cancer.

This chain connects TRBV6-5 to TRBJ1-5; D call uncertain. Trimming removed 2 bases from V and 4 bases from J, with 6 bases in between. The CDR3 is 13 residues long. Looked up from germline, CDR1 is MNHEY and CDR2 is SVGAGI. The CDR3 DNA is TGTGCCAGCAGTTACGAGAGTAATCAGCCCCAGCATTTT. Translated: CASSYESNQPQHF.

J is TRBJ1-1 and V is TRBV4-2; D not certain. Per the germline V gene, CDR1 is LGHNA and CDR2 is YNFKEQ. This CDR3 has 13 amino acids. Trimming removed 3 bases from V and 0 bases from J, with 5 bases in between. CDR3 sequence reads: CASSHNLNTEAFF. The CDR3 DNA reads TGTGCCAGCAGCCACAACTTGAACACTGAAGCTTTCTTT.

The chain links TRBV7-8 to TRBJ2-5, with 7 nucleotides matching TRBD1. The CDR3 has 15 residues. The V and J ends lost 4 bases and 2 bases, in that order; junction bases with no gene match: 7. The germline V gene has CDR1 SGHVS and CDR2 FQNEAQ. The CDR3 is CASSSTGQVQETQYF. DNA for the CDR3: TGTGCCAGCAGCTCAACCGGACAGGTACAAGAGACCCAGTACTTC.

This CDR3 is CASSITGYGDGYTF. CDR3 nucleotide sequence: TGTGCCAGTAGTATAACAGGGTACGGGGATGGCTACACCTTC. The chain carries TRBV19 and TRBJ1-2, with a weak D call TRBD1 (6 bases). V was shortened by 2 bases and J by 6 bases, with 13 bases between the two germline ends. Looked up from germline, CDR1 is LNHDA and CDR2 is SQIVND (reference sequence). The CDR3 covers 14 residues.

The J gene is TRBJ1-1, the V gene TRBV19, with 9 bases matching TRBD1. Germline V gives CDR1 LNHDA, CDR2 SQIVND (reference sequence). The CDR3 is 15 amino acids. V shed 1 base, J shed 5 bases, and the junction held 5 bases outside the gene matches. CDR3 nucleotide sequence: TGTGCCAGTAGTATAGGGACAGGGGCGTTGACTGAAGCTTTCTTT. Its translation: CASSIGTGALTEAFF. Drawing the rest from reference TRBV19 and TRBJ1-1, the complete variable domain is DGGITQSPKYLFRKEGQNVTLSCEQNLNHDAMYWYRQDPGQGLRLIYYSQIVNDFQKGDIAEGYSVSREKKESFPLTVTSAQKNPTAFYLCASSIGTGALTEAFFGQGTRLTVV.

The rearrangement joins TRBV6-6 to TRBJ2-3; perhaps D is TRBD1 or TRBD2 (5 bases each). This CDR3 has 16 amino acids. Trimming took 2 bases from V and 5 from J, leaving 17 bases between them. The germline gives CDR1 MNHNY, CDR2 SVGAGI (reference sequence). The CDR3 coding sequence is TGTGCCAGCAGTTACGTTTTGGGGCGCCGGGGAGATACGCAGTATTTT. Translated: CASSYVLGRRGDTQYF.

In DNA form, the CDR3 reads TGTGCCAGCAGCTTTAAAGAGACCCAGTACTTC. This gives the protein CASSFKETQYF. This sequence joins TRBV13 and TRBJ2-5, with unresolved D. Germline V gives CDR1 PRHDT, CDR2 FYEKMQ (reference sequence). CDR3 length: 11 amino acids. Trimming stripped 3 bases from V and 3 bases from J, with 2 bases between.

This clone appeared a few times. The identical CDR3 is also encoded by other nucleotide sequences in the sample. The V call is TRBV7-2, the J call TRBJ2-1, with 7 nucleotides matching TRBD2. The trim removed 4 bases at V and 0 bases at J, leaving 3 bases unmatched. CDR3 length: 15 amino acids. Germline CDR1 reads SGHTA; CDR2 reads FQGNSA. The CDR3 sequence is CASSWGGSSYNEQFF. CDR3 sequence (DNA): TGTGCCAGCAGCTGGGGCGGGAGCTCCTACAATGAGCAGTTCTTC.

V usage is TRBV9 and J usage is TRBJ2-7, with D perhaps given as TRBD1 or TRBD2 (6 bases each). CDR3 length equals 14 residues. Germline V gives CDR1 SGDLS, CDR2 YYNGEE. Trimming stripped 4 bases from V and 4 bases from J, with 15 bases between. CDR3 nucleotides: TGTGCCAGCAGCCCCGGGGGCCTGGTGTACGAGCAGTACTTC. Protein sequence: CASSPGGLVYEQYF. The full variable domain, completed using reference TRBV9 and TRBJ2-7, is DSGVTQTPKHLITATGQRVTLRCSPRSGDLSVYWYQQSLDQGLQFLIQYYNGEERAKGNILERFSAQQFPDLHSELNLSSLELGDSALYFCASSPGGLVYEQYFGPGTRLTVT.

CDR3 amino acids: CASSEQGGRNQPQHF. CDR3 nucleotides: TGTGCCAGTAGCGAACAGGGGGGTCGCAATCAGCCCCAGCATTTT. The chain uses TRBV19 and TRBJ1-5; the match to TRBD1 covers 8 bases. The length of the CDR3 is 15 residues. The germline CDR1 and CDR2 sequences are LNHDA and SQIVND (reference sequence). V lost 6 bases, J lost 2 bases, and 6 bases stayed unmatched.

This rearrangement joins TRBV5-6 to TRBJ1-1, with D unresolved. Germline V lookup: CDR1 SGHDT, CDR2 YYEEEE. V was trimmed by 0 bases and J by 5 bases, leaving 5 bases between them. The CDR3 totals 12 residues. Here the CDR3 reads CASSLALTEAFF. The CDR3 region has the DNA TGTGCCAGCAGCTTGGCCCTAACTGAAGCTTTCTTT.

The V gene is TRBV9, the J gene TRBJ2-5; TRBD2 aligns across 8 bases. Germline CDR1 reads SGDLS; CDR2 reads YYNGEE. The junction had 2 bases not matched to a gene; V was cut back by 3 bases and J by 1 base. The CDR3 is 14 residues long. DNA of the CDR3: TGTGCCAGCAGCGCGGGGGGGCTCCAAGAGACCCAGTACTTC. It is translated as CASSAGGLQETQYF. Full variable domain (outside the CDR3, taken from reference TRBV9 and TRBJ2-5): DSGVTQTPKHLITATGQRVTLRCSPRSGDLSVYWYQQSLDQGLQFLIQYYNGEERAKGNILERFSAQQFPDLHSELNLSSLELGDSALYFCASSAGGLQETQYFGPGTRLLVL.

The rearrangement joins TRBV5-6 to TRBJ1-1; D perhaps matches TRBD1 (5 bases). The germline V gene has CDR1 SGHDT and CDR2 YYEEEE. The ends were cut back, 2 bases at V and 1 base at J, with 18 bases in the middle. The length of the CDR3 is 17 residues. CDR3 in amino acids: CASSFGASIDGNTEAFF. The CDR3 region has the DNA TGTGCCAGCAGCTTCGGGGCCTCGATAGACGGGAACACTGAAGCTTTCTTT.

CDR3 sequence (DNA): TGTGCCACCAGCAGAGGGGGGTTCTACGAGCAGTACTTC. Translating gives CATSRGGFYEQYF. The rearrangement uses TRBV15 and TRBJ2-7; the D call may be TRBD1 or TRBD2 (5 bases each). The CDR3 runs to 13 residues. Per the germline V gene, CDR1 is LNHNV and CDR2 is YYDKDF (reference sequence). V lost 1 base and J 3 bases, leaving 7 bases between the germline ends. Together with reference TRBV15 and TRBJ2-7, the CDR3 gives the full variable domain: DAMVIQNPRYQVTQFGKPVTLSCSQTLNHNVMYWYQQKSSQAPKLLFHYYDKDFNNEADTPDNFQSRRPNTSFCFLDIRSPGLGDTAMYLCATSRGGFYEQYFGPGTRLTVT.

The gene calls are TRBV28 and TRBJ2-7; 9 bases map to TRBD1. CDR1 MDHEN and CDR2 SYDVKM come from the germline V gene. The CDR3 runs to 14 residues. With 6 bases clipped from V and 7 bases from J, the junction kept 10 bases outside the gene matches. The CDR3 coding sequence is TGTGCCAGCAGCTTTACAGGGGGCTCGGGGGAGCAGTACTTC. It yields the protein CASSFTGGSGEQYF.

The count of this clone is one. This chain connects TRBV5-4 to TRBJ2-2; D unclear. Per the germline V gene, CDR1 is SGHNT and CDR2 is YYREEE (reference sequence). V was clipped by 1 base and J by 0 bases, with 4 bases between them. CDR3 length: 14 amino acids. CDR3 amino acids: CASSLLPNTGELFF. The CDR3, as DNA: TGTGCCAGCAGCTTGTTACCGAACACCGGGGAGCTGTTTTTT. Filled out from reference TRBV5-4 and TRBJ2-2, the complete variable domain reads ETGVTQSPTHLIKTRGQQVTLRCSSQSGHNTVSWYQQALGQGPQFIFQYYREEENGRGNFPPRFSGLQFPNYSSELNVNALELDDSALYLCASSLLPNTGELFFGEGSRLTVL.

The J gene is TRBJ2-3, the V gene TRBV6-6; D possibly corresponds to TRBD2 (6 bases). The germline V and J ends were trimmed by 6 bases and 5 bases, with 21 bases remaining between them. Per the germline V gene, CDR1 is MNHNY and CDR2 is SVGAGI (reference sequence). CDR3 length: 16 amino acids. CDR3 sequence (DNA): TGTGCCAGCAGCCTAGGCGGGACGCCAAAAGAAGATACGCAGTATTTT. As protein: CASSLGGTPKEDTQYF.

V is TRBV5-6 and J is TRBJ1-1; TRBD1 agrees at 7 bases. CDR1 and CDR2 (germline): SGHDT, YYEEEE. V was clipped by 3 bases and J by 8 bases; unmatched bases: 10. CDR3 length: 14 residues. The CDR3 DNA reads TGTGCCAGCAGCTACGTAGGGACAGCCTCCGAAGCTTTCTTT. Translating it yields CASSYVGTASEAFF.

The chain links TRBV27 to TRBJ1-4, with 8 bases aligning to TRBD1. Germline V gene lookup returns CDR1 MNHEY and CDR2 SMNVEV (reference sequence). V trimming: 3 bases; J trimming: 7 bases; junction bases outside the gene matches: 4. There are 14 residues in the CDR3. The CDR3 coding sequence is TGTGCCAGCAGTTTCGCAGGGGGCGGTGAAAAACTGTTTTTT. The encoded protein is CASSFAGGGEKLFF.

This clone was recorded only once. The chain joins TRBV4-1 to TRBJ2-1; TRBD2 might be the D (6 bases). V shed 1 base and J shed 5 bases, with 12 bases lying between them. Germline V CDR1 and CDR2: MGHRA, YSYEKL. This CDR3 region has 15 residues. This CDR3 is CASSQGLATNNEQFF. In DNA, the CDR3 is TGCGCCAGCAGCCAAGGGCTAGCGACAAACAATGAGCAGTTCTTC.

This chain uses TRBV6-6 with TRBJ2-2; D gene uncertain. The CDR3 length is 13 residues. Germline V lookup: CDR1 MNHNY, CDR2 SVGAGI (reference sequence). V was pared by 1 base and J by 2 bases, with 2 bases between. CDR3 sequence: CASSYLNTGELFF. For the CDR3, the DNA is TGTGCCAGCAGTTACTTAAACACCGGGGAGCTGTTTTTT.

This chain links TRBV9 with TRBJ2-1; 13 bases are a match to TRBD2. In germline, CDR1 is SGDLS, CDR2 YYNGEE. The CDR3 is 17 amino acids. Trimming cost V 4 bases and J 0 bases; bases outside gene matches: 4. The CDR3, as DNA: TGTGCCAGCAGCTCACGGACTAGCGGGAGCTCCTACAATGAGCAGTTCTTC. It is translated as CASSSRTSGSSYNEQFF.

The rearrangement joins TRBV6-5 to TRBJ2-7; no reliable D call. The CDR3 runs to 12 residues. The germline V gene encodes CDR1 MNHEY and CDR2 SVGAGI. Trimming pared 5 bases from V and 3 bases from J, leaving 8 bases between. The CDR3 region is CASSAPYYEQYF. For the CDR3, the DNA is TGTGCCAGCAGTGCACCCTACTACGAGCAGTACTTC.